Shown below are 7 T cell receptor beta chains from a single sample sequenced in a study of T cell responses to AZD1222 COVID-19 vaccine. The table came from immunoSEQ multiplex PCR; TCRdb's copy has only in-frame clones and leaves some out. The sample consists of some 150,000 clones, 90% to 95% of them appearing once. Source: peripheral blood, taken on day 0 of AZD1222 vaccination. These TCRs come from an adult in good health.

The chain links TRBV14 to TRBJ2-7, with TRBD2 matching 8 bases. After removal of 6 bases from V and 5 bases from J, the junction contained 15 bases not matched to a gene. The germline V gene encodes CDR1 SGHDN and CDR2 FVKESK. The CDR3 spans 16 residues. CDR3 residues: CASSPQYGGRSNEQYF. Written as DNA, the CDR3 is TGTGCCAGCAGTCCCCAATACGGCGGGAGGTCGAACGAGCAGTACTTC.

The J gene is TRBJ2-1, the V gene TRBV2, with D possibly being TRBD1 (5 bases). Trimming took 6 bases from V and 4 from J, leaving 10 bases between them. In germline, CDR1 is SNHLY, CDR2 FYNNEI. The CDR3 sequence is 13 residues long. In DNA form, the CDR3 reads TGTGCCAGCAGAGTCCCAGGGTACAATGAGCAGTTCTTC. Protein product: CASRVPGYNEQFF.

This chain links TRBV7-2 with TRBJ2-5; a possible D gene is TRBD1 (5 bases). Germline CDR1 is SGHTA and CDR2 is FQGNSA. CDR3 length: 14 residues. The ends were cut back, 1 base at V and 4 bases at J, with 10 bases in the middle. The CDR3 DNA is TGTGCCAGCAGCTTAGTACAGGCTGGAGAGACCCAGTACTTC. It specifies CASSLVQAGETQYF. The whole variable domain, remainder taken from reference TRBV7-2 and TRBJ2-5, is GAGVSQSPSNKVTEKGKDVELRCDPISGHTALYWYRQSLGQGLEFLIYFQGNSAPDKSGLPSDRFSAERTGGSVSTLTIQRTQQEDSAVYLCASSLVQAGETQYFGPGTRLLVL.

The gene calls are TRBV11-2 and TRBJ2-1; 10 bases are a match to TRBD2. The V and J ends lost 6 bases and 4 bases, in that order; junction bases with no gene match: 12. This CDR3 is built from 17 residues. CDR1 SGHAT and CDR2 FQNNGV come from the germline V gene. The CDR3 region is CASSSRVTSGVYNEQFF. The CDR3 DNA reads TGTGCCAGCAGTTCAAGGGTAACTAGCGGGGTATACAATGAGCAGTTCTTC.

The chain is built from TRBV5-1 and TRBJ2-2, with TRBD1 matching over 11 bases. CDR3 length: 15 residues. Trimming removed 3 bases from V and 6 bases from J; junction bases left unmatched: 4. Germline V gene data show CDR1 as SGHRS and CDR2 as YFSETQ. CDR3 in DNA: TGCGCCAGCAGCTGGACAGGGGGCGCGGCCGGGGAGCTGTTTTTT. This translates into CASSWTGGAAGELFF.

This chain uses TRBV19 with TRBJ2-7, with D possibly matching TRBD1 (6 bases). The CDR3 sequence is 15 residues long. The germline V gene has CDR1 LNHDA and CDR2 SQIVND (reference sequence). Trimming took 5 bases from V and 1 from J, leaving 15 bases between them. Here the CDR3 reads CASSVQQGPSYEQYF. The CDR3 DNA follows: TGTGCCAGTAGTGTCCAACAGGGACCTTCCTACGAGCAGTACTTC.

This clone is termed medium-sized. The V call is TRBV18, the J call TRBJ2-2; TRBD1 matches at 9 bases. CDR3 length equals 15 residues. Germline V lookup: CDR1 KGHSH, CDR2 LQKENI. V lost 4 bases, J lost 3 bases, and 3 bases stayed unmatched. This chain's CDR3 is CASSRDRGDTGELFF. The CDR3 coding sequence is TGTGCCAGCTCACGAGACAGGGGGGACACCGGGGAGCTGTTTTTT.